The present entry profiles one T cell receptor (beta chain) with its context. The antigen is undetermined. Germline-derived CDR1 and CDR2 are MGHRA and YSYEKL. This CDR3 contains 14 residues. J gave up 0 bases and V 4 bases, and 2 bases lay outside the gene matches. This sample was included in a study of PD-L1 blockade in urothelial cancer. Across the whole study: Between 0 and 3 prior chemotherapy regimens had been given to patients. T cells numbered a median of 141,255 in the blood samples. The study's findings and limits: A pretreatment blood TCR clonality that fell below the median predicted better progression-free and overall survival.

Time point reported: pretreatment peripheral blood. Clones were read by immunoSEQ multiplex PCR, and TCRdb kept only the in-frame ones, dropping some. The sample has about 87,000 clones; 84% are singletons. This chain links TRBV4-1 with TRBJ2-7, with TRBD1 identical over 8 bases. The sequence came from a man aged 55 to 69 with urothelial cancer. The specimen comprised PBMCs, sampled around atezolizumab (anti-PD-L1) treatment. The CDR3 reads CASSPGQGSYEQYF. CDR3 DNA: TGCGCCAGCAGCCCCGGACAGGGCTCCTACGAGCAGTACTTC.